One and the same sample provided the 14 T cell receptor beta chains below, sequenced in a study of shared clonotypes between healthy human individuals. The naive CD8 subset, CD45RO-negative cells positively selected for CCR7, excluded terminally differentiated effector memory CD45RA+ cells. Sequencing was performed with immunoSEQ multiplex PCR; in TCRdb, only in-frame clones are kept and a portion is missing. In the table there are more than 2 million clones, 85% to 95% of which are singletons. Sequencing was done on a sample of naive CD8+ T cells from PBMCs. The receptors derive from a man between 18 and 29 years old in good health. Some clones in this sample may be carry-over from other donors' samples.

The DNA of the CDR3 is TGTGCCAGCAGTTACACGGGAGATGTTGGCACCGGGGAGCTGTTTTTT. Its translation is CASSYTGDVGTGELFF. The V and J genes are TRBV6-5 and TRBJ2-2; possible D gene TRBD2, 6 bases. V was clipped by 2 bases and J by 4 bases, with 14 bases between them. This CDR3 has 16 residues. Germline lookup yields CDR1 MNHEY and CDR2 SVGAGI.

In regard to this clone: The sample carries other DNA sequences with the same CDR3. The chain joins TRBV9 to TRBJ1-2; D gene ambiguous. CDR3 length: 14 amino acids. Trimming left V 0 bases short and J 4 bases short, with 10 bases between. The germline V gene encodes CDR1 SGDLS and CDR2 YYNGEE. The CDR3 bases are TGTGCCAGCAGCGTAGGAGGGCAGCTCTATGGCTACACCTTC. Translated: CASSVGGQLYGYTF.

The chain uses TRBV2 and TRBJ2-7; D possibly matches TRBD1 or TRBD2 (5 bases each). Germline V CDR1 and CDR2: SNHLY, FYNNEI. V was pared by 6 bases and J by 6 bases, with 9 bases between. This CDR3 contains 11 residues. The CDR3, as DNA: TGTGCCAGCAGCGCAGGGACCGAGCAGTACTTC. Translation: CASSAGTEQYF.

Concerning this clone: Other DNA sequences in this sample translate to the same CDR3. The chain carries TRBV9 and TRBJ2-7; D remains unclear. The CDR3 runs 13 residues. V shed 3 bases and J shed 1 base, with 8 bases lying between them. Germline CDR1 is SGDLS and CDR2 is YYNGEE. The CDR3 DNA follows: TGTGCCAGCAGCGCCGGCAGATCCTACGAGCAGTACTTC. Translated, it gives CASSAGRSYEQYF. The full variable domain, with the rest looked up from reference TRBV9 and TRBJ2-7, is DSGVTQTPKHLITATGQRVTLRCSPRSGDLSVYWYQQSLDQGLQFLIQYYNGEERAKGNILERFSAQQFPDLHSELNLSSLELGDSALYFCASSAGRSYEQYFGPGTRLTVT.

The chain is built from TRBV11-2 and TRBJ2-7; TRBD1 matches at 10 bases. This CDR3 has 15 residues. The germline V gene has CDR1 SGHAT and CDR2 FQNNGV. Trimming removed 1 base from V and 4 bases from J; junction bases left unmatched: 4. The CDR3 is CASSLGSGQGYEQYF. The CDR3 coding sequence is TGTGCCAGCAGCTTAGGCTCGGGACAGGGGTACGAGCAGTACTTC.

The CDR3 protein is CSVGGVAGVLEQYF. Written as DNA, the CDR3 is TGCAGCGTTGGCGGGGTAGCGGGAGTTCTCGAGCAGTACTTC. J is TRBJ2-5 and V is TRBV29-1; TRBD2 matches at 9 bases. The J call may be incorrect, as the DNA end agrees better with TRBJ2-7. Germline V gives CDR1 SQVTM, CDR2 ANQGSEA. This CDR3 region has 14 residues.

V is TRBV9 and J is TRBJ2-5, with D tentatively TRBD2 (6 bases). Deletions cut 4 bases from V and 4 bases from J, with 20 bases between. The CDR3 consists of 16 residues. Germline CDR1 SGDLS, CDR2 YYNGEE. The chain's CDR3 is CASSPEVGGPVETQYF. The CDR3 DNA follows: TGTGCCAGCAGCCCAGAGGTCGGAGGGCCGGTAGAGACCCAGTACTTC.

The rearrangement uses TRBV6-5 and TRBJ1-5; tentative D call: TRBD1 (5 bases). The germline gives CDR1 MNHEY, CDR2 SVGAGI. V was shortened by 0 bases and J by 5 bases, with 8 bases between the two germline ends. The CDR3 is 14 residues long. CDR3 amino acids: CASSYSTADQPQHF. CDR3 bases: TGTGCCAGCAGTTACTCGACAGCAGATCAGCCCCAGCATTTT.

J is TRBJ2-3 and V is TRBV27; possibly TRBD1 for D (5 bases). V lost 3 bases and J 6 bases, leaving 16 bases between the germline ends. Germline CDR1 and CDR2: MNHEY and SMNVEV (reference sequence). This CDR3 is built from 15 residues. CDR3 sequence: CASSFRTRPGDTQYF. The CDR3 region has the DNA TGTGCCAGCAGTTTCAGGACACGGCCTGGGGATACGCAGTATTTT.

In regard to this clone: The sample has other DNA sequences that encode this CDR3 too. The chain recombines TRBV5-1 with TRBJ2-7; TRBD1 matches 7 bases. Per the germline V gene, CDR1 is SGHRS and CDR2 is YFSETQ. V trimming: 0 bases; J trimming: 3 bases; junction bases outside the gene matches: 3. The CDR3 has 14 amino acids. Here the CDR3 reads CASSLGQGNYEQYF. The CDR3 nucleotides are TGCGCCAGCAGCTTGGGACAGGGAAACTACGAGCAGTACTTC.

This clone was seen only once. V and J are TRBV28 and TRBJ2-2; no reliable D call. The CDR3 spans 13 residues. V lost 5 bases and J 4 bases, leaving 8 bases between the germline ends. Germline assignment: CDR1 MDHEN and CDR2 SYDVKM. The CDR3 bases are TGTGCCAGCAGTGAATTTCGCACCGGGGAGCTGTTTTTT. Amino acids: CASSEFRTGELFF.

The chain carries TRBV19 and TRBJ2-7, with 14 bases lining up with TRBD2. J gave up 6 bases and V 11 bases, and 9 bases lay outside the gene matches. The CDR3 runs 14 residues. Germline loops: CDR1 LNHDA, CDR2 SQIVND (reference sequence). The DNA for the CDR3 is TGTGCCTCCAAAGGGACTAGCGGGAGTTTCGAGCAGTACTTC. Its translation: CASKGTSGSFEQYF.

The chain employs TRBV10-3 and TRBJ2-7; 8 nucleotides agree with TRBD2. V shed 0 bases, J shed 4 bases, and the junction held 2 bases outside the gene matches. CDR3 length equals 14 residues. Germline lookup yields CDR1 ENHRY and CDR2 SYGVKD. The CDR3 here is CAISESAGVYEQYF. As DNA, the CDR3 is TGTGCCATCAGTGAGTCAGCGGGAGTTTACGAGCAGTACTTC.

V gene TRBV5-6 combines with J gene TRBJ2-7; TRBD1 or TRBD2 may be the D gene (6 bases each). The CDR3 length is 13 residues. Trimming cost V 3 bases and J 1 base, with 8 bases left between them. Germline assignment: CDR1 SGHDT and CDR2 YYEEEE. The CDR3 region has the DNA TGTGCCAGCAGCTGGGGGGCTTCCTACGAGCAGTACTTC. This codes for CASSWGASYEQYF.